These 21 T cell receptor beta chains originate from one sample sequenced in a study of beta chain features in type 1 diabetes. The investigators reverse transcribed all of the isolated RNA, so they sequenced expressed TCRB transcripts. Assay: immunoSEQ multiplex PCR; the TCRdb copy retains only in-frame clones and omits some. The sample lists about 170,000 clones, 6.5% to 9.5% seen once, with 0.94% in the top ten. Their antigens remain unidentified. Broader study findings: Moderate yet significant TCRB CDR3 shortening was seen in Type 1 diabetes patients in all four CD4+ subsets.

Sequencing was done on a sample of central memory CD4+ T cells from blood. The receptors come from a middle-aged woman with type 1 diabetes.

The genes are TRBV4-3 and TRBJ1-2; D is uncertain. CDR3 length: 15 amino acids. Germline CDR1 reads LGHNA; CDR2 reads YSLEER. Trimming left V 0 bases short and J 4 bases short, with 12 bases between. The CDR3: CASSQDLAGFYGYTF. The CDR3 DNA sequence: TGCGCCAGCAGCCAAGATTTGGCGGGCTTCTATGGCTACACCTTC.

The chain has TRBV6-5 and TRBJ2-7; D gene ambiguous. The V gene lost 6 bases and the J gene lost 0 bases, with 12 bases spanning the gap. The germline V gene encodes CDR1 MNHEY and CDR2 SVGAGI. This CDR3 contains 14 residues. The CDR3 DNA is TGTGCCAGCAGATCTGACTGGAGCTCCTACGAGCAGTACTTC. It codes for CASRSDWSSYEQYF.

This clone was found many times. V is TRBV4-2 and J is TRBJ2-3, with D hard to call. Germline V lookup: CDR1 LGHNA, CDR2 YNFKEQ. The V and J ends lost 1 base and 2 bases respectively, with 16 bases between them. The CDR3 spans 17 residues. The DNA of the CDR3 is TGTGCCAGCAGCCAAGGCTACAGAAACCTCTTCACAGATACGCAGTATTTT. As protein: CASSQGYRNLFTDTQYF.

This clone was detected only a few times. The chain links TRBV18 to TRBJ2-3; D is ambiguous. Germline loops: CDR1 KGHSH, CDR2 LQKENI. The germline V and J ends were trimmed by 3 bases and 6 bases, with 7 bases remaining between them. CDR3 length: 12 residues. This CDR3 reads CASSPVVDTQYF. The DNA of the CDR3 is TGTGCCAGCTCACCGGTAGTGGATACGCAGTATTTT.

The chain combines TRBV11-2 with TRBJ1-1, with D maybe TRBD1 (6 bases). The CDR3 runs to 14 residues. CDR1 is SGHAT, CDR2 FQNNGV, per germline. The V gene lost 5 bases and the J gene lost 4 bases, with 14 bases spanning the gap. CDR3 amino acids: CASSVQGKSTEAFF. DNA of the CDR3: TGTGCCAGCAGCGTACAGGGAAAGAGCACTGAAGCTTTCTTT.

This clone has more than one count but fewer than ten. The chain links TRBV4-1 to TRBJ2-5; D is unresolved. CDR1 and CDR2 from the germline V gene are MGHRA and YSYEKL. This CDR3 has 13 residues. V lost 8 bases, J lost 1 base, and 11 bases lay in between. CDR3 nucleotide sequence: TGCGCCAGCCAAAACAGTTTCCAAGAGACCCAGTACTTC. It yields the protein CASQNSFQETQYF.

This clone was detected many times. This chain uses TRBV5-5 with TRBJ1-2; maybe TRBD1 (5 bases). Trimming stripped 2 bases from V and 3 bases from J, with 11 bases between. Germline V CDR1 and CDR2: SGHKS, YYEKEE (reference sequence). CDR3 size: 14 residues. This CDR3 is CASSFWGSHYGYTF. CDR3 DNA: TGTGCCAGCAGCTTCTGGGGCAGCCACTATGGCTACACCTTC.

This clone was seen more than once but under ten times. This chain joins TRBV4-3 and TRBJ2-5, with TRBD1 matching 7 bases. After removal of 2 bases from V and 2 bases from J, the junction contained 2 bases not matched to a gene. CDR1 and CDR2 from the germline V gene are LGHNA and YSLEER. This CDR3 spans 14 amino acids. DNA of the CDR3: TGCGCCAGCAGCCAACGCAGGGGGCAAGAGACCCAGTACTTC. Translation: CASSQRRGQETQYF.

The CDR3 region is CASSPSGQGSYNEQFF. DNA of the CDR3: TGTGCCAGCAGCCCCTCGGGACAGGGGTCCTACAATGAGCAGTTCTTC. The chain links TRBV7-3 to TRBJ2-1; TRBD1 agrees at 10 bases. Germline V gene sequence: CDR1 SGHTA, CDR2 FQGTGA. This CDR3 has 16 residues. V shed 5 bases and J 1 base; nucleotides not matched to a gene: 5. The full variable domain, rest sourced from reference TRBV7-3 and TRBJ2-1, is GAGVSQTPSNKVTEKGKYVELRCDPISGHTALYWYRQSLGQGPEFLIYFQGTGAADDSGLPNDRFFAVRPEGSVSTLKIQRTERGDSAVYLCASSPSGQGSYNEQFFGPGTRLTVL.

The CDR3 reads CASSPQTGITTQYF. The CDR3 region has the DNA TGTGCCAGCAGCCCCCAAACAGGGATAACGACCCAGTACTTC. The rearrangement joins TRBV9 to TRBJ2-5, with a weak D call TRBD1 (6 bases). Trimming shortened V by 4 bases and J by 7 bases, and 17 bases separated the two germline ends. The germline gives CDR1 SGDLS, CDR2 YYNGEE. CDR3 length equals 14 residues.

This clone was seen more than once but under ten times. The gene calls are TRBV29-1 and TRBJ2-5, with TRBD1 as a possible D gene (5 bases). Between the trimmed V and J ends, which lost 7 bases and 0 bases, there was a span of 9 bases. Germline CDR1 and CDR2: SQVTM and ANQGSEA. The CDR3 spans 12 residues. This CDR3 is CSASGYQETQYF. In nucleotides, the CDR3 is TGCAGCGCCTCAGGGTACCAAGAGACCCAGTACTTC. Looking up the rest from reference TRBV29-1 and TRBJ2-5 gives the full variable domain: SAVISQKPSRDICQRGTSLTIQCQVDSQVTMMFWYRQQPGQSLTLIATANQGSEATYESGFVIDKFPISRPNLTFSTLTVSNMSPEDSSIYLCSASGYQETQYFGPGTRLLVL.

The rearrangement joins TRBV6-6 to TRBJ1-1, with TRBD1 matching over 11 bases. J lost 4 bases, V lost 2 bases, and 3 bases had no gene match. The germline V gene has CDR1 MNHNY and CDR2 SVGAGI (reference sequence). The CDR3 has 15 amino acids. CDR3 bases: TGTGCCAGCAGTTACGGCGGACAGGGGGCCACTGAAGCTTTCTTT. Translation: CASSYGGQGATEAFF.

Only a few counts were recorded for this clone. The V and J genes are TRBV4-2 and TRBJ1-4; 7 bases agree with TRBD1. Unmatched junction bases numbered 4, after V lost 4 bases and J lost 8 bases. CDR1 and CDR2 from the germline V gene are LGHNA and YNFKEQ. The CDR3 is 13 amino acids. The CDR3 DNA reads as TGTGCCAGCAGCCTCGACAGGGACGAAAAACTGTTTTTT. Protein sequence: CASSLDRDEKLFF.

This clone was counted only a few times. This sequence joins TRBV27 and TRBJ1-1; 7 nucleotides align to TRBD1. CDR1 and CDR2 (germline): MNHEY, SMNVEV (reference sequence). The CDR3 has 13 amino acids. The V gene end was trimmed by 7 bases and the J gene end by 7 bases; junction bases not matched to a gene: 9. The CDR3 region has the DNA TGTGCCAGCAAGTTTAGCCAGGGGGGTGAAGCTTTCTTT. This codes for CASKFSQGGEAFF.

The rearrangement uses TRBV7-2 and TRBJ1-5; 7 nucleotides agree with TRBD1. The J segment lost 2 bases and the V segment lost 6 bases, leaving 4 bases of the junction unmatched. Germline CDR1 is SGHTA and CDR2 is FQGNSA. This CDR3 spans 14 amino acids. CDR3 region: CASRGTGGNQPQHF. The DNA of the CDR3 is TGTGCCAGCAGGGGTACAGGGGGCAATCAGCCCCAGCATTTT.

The V call is TRBV29-1, the J call TRBJ2-5; possibly TRBD1 for D (6 bases). The V end was cut by 4 bases, the J end by 9 bases, with 15 bases between. The CDR3 has 12 amino acids. Germline V CDR1 and CDR2: SQVTM, ANQGSEA. The CDR3 here is CSVVQGKGAQYF. CDR3 coding DNA: TGCAGCGTTGTACAGGGCAAGGGGGCCCAGTACTTC. Variable domain in full (rest from reference TRBV29-1 and TRBJ2-5): SAVISQKPSRDICQRGTSLTIQCQVDSQVTMMFWYRQQPGQSLTLIATANQGSEATYESGFVIDKFPISRPNLTFSTLTVSNMSPEDSSIYLCSVVQGKGAQYFGPGTRLLVL.

This sequence joins TRBV5-1 and TRBJ2-5; 9 nucleotides align to TRBD1. The CDR3 runs 13 residues. Germline assignment: CDR1 SGHRS and CDR2 YFSETQ. With V trimmed by 0 bases and J by 8 bases, 2 bases remained unmatched. The CDR3 region has the DNA TGCGCCAGCAGCTTGGACAGGGGGCGAACCCAGTACTTC. It codes for CASSLDRGRTQYF.

Only a few counts were recorded for this clone. The gene calls are TRBV5-4 and TRBJ2-3, with 10 bases lining up with TRBD2. Germline loops: CDR1 SGHNT, CDR2 YYREEE (reference sequence). After removal of 2 bases from V and 2 bases from J, the junction contained 8 bases not matched to a gene. This CDR3 has 17 amino acids. The CDR3 DNA follows: TGTGCCAGCAGCTTATGGCTAGCGGGAGCAACCACAGATACGCAGTATTTT. This codes for CASSLWLAGATTDTQYF.

The chain is built from TRBV27 and TRBJ1-5, with TRBD1 identical over 7 bases. CDR1 and CDR2 from the germline V gene are MNHEY and SMNVEV (reference sequence). The CDR3 has 15 residues. Germline trimming cut 5 bases from V and 7 bases from J; bases unmatched to any gene: 11. Here the CDR3 DNA reads TGTGCCAGCAGTGCTACCAAGACAGGGAGACAGCCCCAGCATTTT. It specifies CASSATKTGRQPQHF.

This clone was seen only a few times. CDR3 in DNA: TGTGCCAGCAGTACTCGACTCTTGAATTCACCCCTCCACTTT. Amino acid sequence: CASSTRLLNSPLHF. The chain joins TRBV6-6 to TRBJ1-6; D gene unclear. Per the germline V gene, CDR1 is MNHNY and CDR2 is SVGAGI (reference sequence). The germline V and J ends were trimmed by 5 bases and 7 bases, with 12 bases remaining between them. The CDR3 runs to 14 residues.

There are a few counts of this clone. This chain links TRBV5-1 with TRBJ1-6; possible D gene TRBD1, 6 bases. V lost 1 base and J lost 9, with 14 bases in between. Germline CDR1 SGHRS, CDR2 YFSETQ. The length of the CDR3 is 15 residues. The DNA for the CDR3 is TGCGCCAGCAGCTTGTCTTCAGGGGCCGCTTCACCCCTCCACTTT. This translates into CASSLSSGAASPLHF.